This T cell receptor beta chain is from a study of blood T cell repertoires in COVID-19. This CDR3 is built from 13 residues. With V trimmed by 6 bases and J by 5 bases, 5 bases remained unmatched. CDR1 is SNHLY, CDR2 FYNNEI, per germline. Authors' methods: Researchers report that nucleated cell counts were estimated from reference gene primer amplification. Produced via immunoSEQ multiplex PCR; TCRdb's table is partial and in-frame only. V and J calls and clone size follow that table, whereas D and trimming were derived from the DNA. The data contain 140,000 or so clones, around nine tenths of them singletons.

Sequenced sample: peripheral blood. The rearrangement uses TRBV2 and TRBJ1-1, with 8 bases matching TRBD1. This clonotype originated in a woman in her 50s with active or convalescent COVID-19. Here the CDR3 DNA reads TGTGCCAGCAGCCAGGGGGCAGAGACTGAAGCTTTCTTT. It yields the protein CASSQGAETEAFF.